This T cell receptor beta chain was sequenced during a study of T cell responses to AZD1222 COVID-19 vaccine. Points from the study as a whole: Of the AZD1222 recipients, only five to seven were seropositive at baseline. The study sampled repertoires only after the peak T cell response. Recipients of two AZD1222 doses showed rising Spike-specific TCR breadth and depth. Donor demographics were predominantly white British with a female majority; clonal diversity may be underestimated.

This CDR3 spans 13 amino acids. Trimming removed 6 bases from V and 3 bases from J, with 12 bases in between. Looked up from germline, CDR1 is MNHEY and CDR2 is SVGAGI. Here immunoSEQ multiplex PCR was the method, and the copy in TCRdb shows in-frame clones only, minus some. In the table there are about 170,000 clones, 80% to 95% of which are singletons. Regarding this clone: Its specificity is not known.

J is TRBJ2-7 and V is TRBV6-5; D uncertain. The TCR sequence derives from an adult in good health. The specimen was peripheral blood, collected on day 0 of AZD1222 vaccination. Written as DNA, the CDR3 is TGTGCCAGCAGCCGCCTTTTTATCTACGAGCAGTACTTC. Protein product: CASSRLFIYEQYF.